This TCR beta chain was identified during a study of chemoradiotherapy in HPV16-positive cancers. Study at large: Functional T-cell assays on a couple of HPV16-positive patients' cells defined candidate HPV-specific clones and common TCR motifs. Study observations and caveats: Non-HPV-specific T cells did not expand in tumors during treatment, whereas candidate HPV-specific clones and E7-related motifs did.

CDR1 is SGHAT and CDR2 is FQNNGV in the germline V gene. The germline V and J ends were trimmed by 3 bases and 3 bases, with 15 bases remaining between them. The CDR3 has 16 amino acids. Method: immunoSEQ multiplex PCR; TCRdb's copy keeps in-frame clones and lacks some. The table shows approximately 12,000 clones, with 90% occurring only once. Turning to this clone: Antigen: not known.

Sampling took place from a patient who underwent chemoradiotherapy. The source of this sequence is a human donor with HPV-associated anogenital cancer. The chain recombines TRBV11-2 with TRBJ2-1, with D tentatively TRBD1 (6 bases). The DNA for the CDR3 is TGTGCCAGCAGCTTTGGACAGAGAACTAGCTACAATGAGCAGTTCTTC. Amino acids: CASSFGQRTSYNEQFF.